This TCR beta chain was documented in a study of patients and donors after allogeneic stem cell transplantation. Deletions cut 5 bases from V and 4 bases from J, with 11 bases between. Germline values: CDR1 MNHEY, CDR2 SMNVEV (reference sequence). The CDR3 is made up of 13 amino acids. TCRdb analysed the RT-PCR reads with MiXCR anew, one entry per CDR3 protein. The sample has 150,000 or so distinct CDR3 sequences; 24% are singletons. The V call is TRBV27, the J call TRBJ2-5; D unclear. The source is a human donor who was either an allogeneic HSCT recipient or a stem cell or donor lymphocyte infusion donor (not recorded which). It is not recorded whose cells these are; they may come from a transplant donor. The specimen was blood, either unsorted or a sorted T cell fraction (not recorded which). CDR3 sequence: CASSRTRRETQYF. CDR3 sequence (DNA): TGTGCCAGCAGTAGAACGAGGAGAGAGACCCAGTACTTC.